This is a list of T cell receptor beta chains from one sample in a study of T cell responses to AZD1222 COVID-19 vaccine. Sequenced by immunoSEQ multiplex PCR; TCRdb stores in-frame clones only, minus some. The sample contains roughly 140,000 clones, 90% of which appear only once. This specimen was peripheral blood, taken on day 0 of AZD1222 vaccination. The receptor source for this set is an adult in good health. Both conserved end residues are part of each CDR3. The D gene is left open where the match is weak. Not all rows give a size; the values are once, few, many and, for expanded clones, a class.

D: NA; length: 12; size: NA; V: TRBV24-1; J: TRBJ2-7; CDR3: CATSDPQERQYF; DNA: TGTGCCACCAGTGACCCACAGGAGAGGCAGTACTTC
D: NA; length: 14; size: once; V: TRBV19; J: TRBJ1-1; CDR3: CASSIGPGVIEAFF; DNA: TGTGCCAGTAGTATAGGGCCGGGCGTCATTGAAGCTTTCTTT
D: TRBD1; length: 15; size: NA; V: TRBV7-7; J: TRBJ2-1; CDR3: CASSLGQGSYNEQFF; DNA: TGTGCTAGCAGCTTGGGACAGGGCTCCTACAATGAGCAGTTCTTC
D: NA; length: 17; size: NA; V: TRBV7-2; J: TRBJ2-4; CDR3: CASSLVPTLYSVDIQYF; DNA: TGTGCCAGCAGCTTAGTACCTACTCTGTATTCAGTGGACATTCAGTACTTC
D: TRBD2; length: 15; size: NA; V: TRBV5-4; J: TRBJ2-2; CDR3: CASSMTSGRAGELFF; DNA: TGTGCCAGCAGCATGACTAGCGGGAGGGCCGGGGAGCTGTTTTTT
D: NA; length: 17; size: NA; V: TRBV5-6; J: TRBJ2-3; CDR3: CASSIELAKESTDTQYF; DNA: TGTGCCAGCAGCATTGAGCTAGCGAAGGAAAGCACAGATACGCAGTATTTT
D: NA; length: 20; size: NA; V: TRBV7-6; J: TRBJ1-1; CDR3: CASSLVVRGAHSNLNTEAFF; DNA: TGTGCCAGCAGCTTAGTGGTTCGTGGGGCCCACTCAAACCTGAACACTGAAGCTTTCTTT
D: TRBD2; length: 19; size: NA; V: TRBV10-3; J: TRBJ2-5; CDR3: CAISTSPGTSGSSQETQYF; DNA: TGTGCCATCAGTACAAGTCCCGGGACTAGCGGGAGTTCCCAAGAGACCCAGTACTTC
D: NA; length: 14; size: NA; V: TRBV29-1; J: TRBJ2-7; CDR3: CSVGLRSPSYEQYF; DNA: TGCAGCGTTGGATTAAGGAGCCCCTCCTACGAGCAGTACTTC
D: TRBD1; length: 14; size: NA; V: TRBV7-9; J: TRBJ1-1; CDR3: CASSLTGVGTEAFF; DNA: TGTGCCAGCAGCTTAACAGGGGTCGGAACTGAAGCTTTCTTT
D: NA; length: 16; size: NA; V: TRBV28; J: TRBJ1-1; CDR3: CASSSYTRGLGTEAFF; DNA: TGTGCCAGCAGTTCATATACGAGGGGCTTGGGGACTGAAGCTTTCTTT
D: NA; length: 13; size: NA; V: TRBV6-2/TRBV6-3; J: TRBJ1-2; CDR3: CASSYRDDYGYTF; DNA: TGTGCCAGCAGTTACAGGGATGACTATGGCTACACCTTC
D: TRBD2; length: 17; size: few; V: TRBV4-1; J: TRBJ2-2; CDR3: CASSQEIPGGNTGELFF; DNA: TGCGCCAGCAGCCAAGAAATTCCGGGAGGGAACACCGGGGAGCTGTTTTTT
D: TRBD2; length: 15; size: NA; V: TRBV4-2; J: TRBJ2-7; CDR3: CASSPGTTLEYEQYF; DNA: TGTGCCAGCAGCCCCGGGACTACTCTAGAGTACGAGCAGTACTTC
D: NA; length: 11; size: NA; V: TRBV12-3/TRBV12-4; J: TRBJ2-1; CDR3: CASTIENEQFF; DNA: TGTGCCAGCACGATTGAGAATGAGCAGTTCTTC
D: NA; length: 14; size: NA; V: TRBV4-3; J: TRBJ1-2; CDR3: CASSQAWGNYGYTF; DNA: TGCGCCAGCAGCCAAGCGTGGGGCAACTATGGCTACACCTTC
D: NA; length: 15; size: NA; V: TRBV10-3; J: TRBJ1-1; CDR3: CAISIMMGENTEAFF; DNA: TGTGCCATCAGTATTATGATGGGGGAGAACACTGAAGCTTTCTTT
D: NA; length: 15; size: NA; V: TRBV6-5; J: TRBJ2-7; CDR3: CASSSLVGRLYEQYF; DNA: TGTGCCAGCAGTTCCCTTGTGGGGAGACTCTACGAGCAGTACTTC
D: TRBD2; length: 16; size: NA; V: TRBV9; J: TRBJ2-7; CDR3: CASSPDHGTRHSEQYF; DNA: TGTGCCAGCAGCCCGGACCACGGGACTAGACATTCCGAGCAGTACTTC
D: NA; length: 17; size: NA; V: TRBV4-2; J: TRBJ2-2; CDR3: CASSQASGTSDTGELFF; DNA: TGTGCCAGCAGCCAAGCATCGGGCACCAGTGACACCGGGGAGCTGTTTTTT
D: TRBD2; length: 16; size: NA; V: TRBV9; J: TRBJ2-5; CDR3: CASSVGGGRALETQYF; DNA: TGTGCCAGCAGCGTAGGAGGCGGGAGGGCCCTCGAGACCCAGTACTTC
D: NA; length: 14; size: NA; V: TRBV28; J: TRBJ2-5; CDR3: CASSFGGLQETQYF; DNA: TGTGCCAGCAGTTTTGGGGGCCTTCAAGAGACCCAGTACTTC
D: NA; length: 14; size: NA; V: TRBV6-5; J: TRBJ2-7; CDR3: CASSYSPGKYEQYF; DNA: TGTGCCAGCAGTTATTCGCCAGGAAAATACGAGCAGTACTTC
D: NA; length: 16; size: NA; V: TRBV19; J: TRBJ1-1; CDR3: CASSIDRPGGDTEAFF; DNA: TGTGCCAGTAGTATAGATCGGCCGGGAGGGGACACTGAAGCTTTCTTT
D: NA; length: 14; size: NA; V: TRBV5-1; J: TRBJ2-1; CDR3: CASSLVQSYNEQFF; DNA: TGCGCCAGCAGCTTGGTACAGTCCTACAATGAGCAGTTCTTC
D: NA; length: 14; size: NA; V: TRBV4-3; J: TRBJ2-7; CDR3: CASSQDFNRDEQYF; DNA: TGCGCCAGCAGCCAAGATTTCAACAGGGACGAGCAGTACTTC
D: TRBD2; length: 16; size: NA; V: TRBV6-5; J: TRBJ2-3; CDR3: CASSYGLADSTDTQYF; DNA: TGTGCCAGCAGTTACGGACTAGCGGACAGCACAGATACGCAGTATTTT
D: NA; length: 16; size: NA; V: TRBV5-1; J: TRBJ2-2; CDR3: CASSTGHLLGTGELFF; DNA: TGCGCCAGCAGCACGGGACATCTCCTGGGGACCGGGGAGCTGTTTTTT
D: TRBD2; length: 16; size: NA; V: TRBV3-1/TRBV3-2; J: TRBJ2-1; CDR3: CASSQVLAGLASEQFF; DNA: TGTGCCAGCAGCCAAGTACTAGCGGGACTCGCCAGTGAGCAGTTCTTC
D: NA; length: 15; size: NA; V: TRBV7-9; J: TRBJ2-7; CDR3: CASSPRGSGHYEQYF; DNA: TGTGCCAGCAGCCCCAGGGGTAGCGGACACTACGAGCAGTACTTC
D: NA; length: 18; size: once; V: TRBV7-2; J: TRBJ2-4; CDR3: CASSLLPWTSLAKNIQYF; DNA: TGTGCCAGCAGCTTACTGCCTTGGACATCTCTAGCCAAAAACATTCAGTACTTC
D: NA; length: 17; size: NA; V: TRBV18; J: TRBJ1-3; CDR3: CASSPQGVKSSGNTIYF; DNA: TGTGCCAGCTCACCGCAGGGAGTAAAAAGCTCTGGAAACACCATATATTTT
D: NA; length: 14; size: NA; V: TRBV19; J: TRBJ1-5; CDR3: CASSLGGSNQPQHF; DNA: TGTGCCAGTAGTTTGGGGGGGAGCAATCAGCCCCAGCATTTT
D: NA; length: 17; size: NA; V: TRBV27; J: TRBJ1-5; CDR3: CASRPGPSNLMGQPQHF; DNA: TGTGCCAGCAGACCAGGGCCCTCTAACCTGATGGGTCAGCCCCAGCATTTT
D: TRBD2; length: 15; size: NA; V: TRBV7-6; J: TRBJ2-3; CDR3: CASRGTSGSTDTQYF; DNA: TGTGCCAGCAGAGGAACTAGCGGCAGCACAGATACGCAGTATTTT
D: TRBD2; length: 17; size: NA; V: TRBV7-8; J: TRBJ2-1; CDR3: CASSSRTSGSSYNEQFF; DNA: TGTGCCAGCAGCTCCCGGACTAGCGGGTCCTCCTACAATGAGCAGTTCTTC
D: TRBD2; length: 15; size: NA; V: TRBV30; J: TRBJ2-1; CDR3: CAWTGKTSAHNEQFF; DNA: TGTGCCTGGACAGGCAAGACTAGCGCCCACAATGAGCAGTTCTTC
D: TRBD2; length: 16; size: NA; V: TRBV28; J: TRBJ2-1; CDR3: CASSFVSGGSHNEQFF; DNA: TGTGCCAGCAGTTTTGTTTCGGGCGGGAGCCACAATGAGCAGTTCTTC
D: NA; length: 13; size: NA; V: TRBV19; J: TRBJ1-1; CDR3: CASSIDLSRVAFF; DNA: TGTGCCAGTAGTATAGACCTCTCCAGGGTCGCTTTCTTT
D: NA; length: 16; size: NA; V: TRBV28; J: TRBJ1-2; CDR3: CASSSPRGGARDGYTF; DNA: TGTGCCAGCAGCTCCCCCCGGGGAGGGGCGAGGGATGGCTACACCTTC
D: NA; length: 13; size: few; V: TRBV10-2; J: TRBJ2-7; CDR3: CASRDPKTREQYF; DNA: TGCGCCAGCAGGGACCCCAAAACGAGGGAGCAGTACTTC
D: TRBD1; length: 14; size: NA; V: TRBV28; J: TRBJ2-7; CDR3: CASSLGQGRYEQYF; DNA: TGTGCCAGCAGTTTAGGACAGGGGCGATACGAGCAGTACTTC
D: TRBD1; length: 16; size: NA; V: TRBV4-3; J: TRBJ2-7; CDR3: CASSPNSGTGGHEQYF; DNA: TGCGCCAGCAGCCCAAACTCCGGGACAGGGGGTCACGAGCAGTACTTC
D: NA; length: 14; size: once; V: TRBV11-2; J: TRBJ1-4; CDR3: CASSLVEGREKLFF; DNA: TGTGCCAGCAGCTTAGTAGAAGGGAGAGAAAAACTGTTTTTT
D: TRBD1; length: 17; size: once; V: TRBV19; J: TRBJ1-1; CDR3: CASSADRGPLTDTEAFF; DNA: TGTGCCAGTAGTGCGGACAGGGGGCCCTTGACGGACACTGAAGCTTTCTTT
D: NA; length: 17; size: NA; V: TRBV18; J: TRBJ1-2; CDR3: CASSPAAGASSNYGYTF; DNA: TGTGCCAGCTCACCGGCGGCAGGGGCCTCTTCTAACTATGGCTACACCTTC
D: NA; length: 14; size: NA; V: TRBV28; J: TRBJ1-4; CDR3: CASRGRQYNEKLFF; DNA: TGTGCCAGCAGGGGCAGACAGTATAATGAAAAACTGTTTTTT
D: TRBD2; length: 17; size: once; V: TRBV5-1; J: TRBJ2-1; CDR3: CASSPQGSGRSYNEQFF; DNA: TGCGCCAGCAGCCCCCAGGGGAGCGGGAGATCCTACAATGAGCAGTTCTTC
D: NA; length: 15; size: NA; V: TRBV9; J: TRBJ1-4; CDR3: CASSAASSTNEKLFF; DNA: TGTGCCAGCAGCGCCGCCAGTTCAACTAATGAAAAACTGTTTTTT
D: TRBD1; length: 12; size: once; V: TRBV29-1; J: TRBJ2-7; CDR3: CSVGQGSYEQYF; DNA: TGCAGCGTTGGACAGGGCTCCTACGAGCAGTACTTC
D: NA; length: 11; size: NA; V: TRBV11-3; J: TRBJ2-7; CDR3: CATQISYEQYF; DNA: TGTGCCACCCAAATCTCCTACGAGCAGTACTTC
D: NA; length: 14; size: NA; V: TRBV5-1; J: TRBJ2-2; CDR3: CASSWTRGTGELFF; DNA: TGCGCCAGCAGCTGGACCAGGGGCACCGGGGAGCTGTTTTTT
D: NA; length: 15; size: NA; V: TRBV5-6; J: TRBJ2-7; CDR3: CASSTDGGISYEQYF; DNA: TGTGCCAGCAGCACGGACGGAGGGATTTCCTACGAGCAGTACTTC
D: NA; length: 16; size: NA; V: TRBV24-1; J: TRBJ2-3; CDR3: CATSDRILSGSDTQYF; DNA: TGTGCCACCAGTGACCGCATATTATCAGGGTCGGATACGCAGTATTTT
D: NA; length: 17; size: NA; V: TRBV19; J: TRBJ1-3; CDR3: CASSLGQIYRGRNTIYF; DNA: TGTGCCAGTTCCCTGGGACAAATCTATCGGGGCAGAAACACCATATATTTT